These 24 T cell receptor beta chains were sequenced from one sample in a study of cytomegalovirus exposure and HLA in healthy donors. This table comes from immunoSEQ multiplex PCR, and its TCRdb copy is limited to in-frame clones, with some not included. Among fewer than 200,000 clones listed, 70% to 90% were seen once. Sequenced input: PBMCs. Receptors originate from a woman between 18 and 29 years old in good health and CMV-seronegative.

This rearrangement joins TRBV2 to TRBJ2-1, with a possible D match to TRBD1 (5 bases). V was shortened by 4 bases and J by 5 bases, with 18 bases between the two germline ends. This CDR3 comprises 16 residues. Germline V gene data show CDR1 as SNHLY and CDR2 as FYNNEI. CDR3 in amino acids: CASSGVLRTQNNEQFF. DNA for the CDR3: TGTGCCAGCAGTGGCGTTCTCAGGACACAAAACAATGAGCAGTTCTTC.

This clone was counted between two and nine times. The CDR3 region is CASSGRDTTGNYGYTF. The CDR3 DNA reads TGTGCCAGCAGTGGCCGCGATACGACAGGAAACTATGGCTACACCTTC. The gene calls are TRBV6-4 and TRBJ1-2; D possibly corresponds to TRBD1 (6 bases). Germline V gene data show CDR1 as MRHNA and CDR2 as SNTAGT. V lost 4 bases to trimming and J lost 2 bases, with 17 bases between them. There are 16 residues in the CDR3.

V is TRBV6-5 and J is TRBJ1-2, with D uncertain. The CDR3 is 13 residues long. Trimming took off 2 bases at V and 4 bases at J, with 8 bases between the two ends. Germline V gene data show CDR1 as MNHEY and CDR2 as SVGAGI. The CDR3 DNA reads TGTGCCAGCAGTTACGGGCTCATCTATGGCTACACCTTC. Its translation is CASSYGLIYGYTF.

The gene calls are TRBV10-2 and TRBJ2-7, with TRBD2 matching over 13 bases. From germline, CDR1 is WSHSY and CDR2 SAAADI. This CDR3 is built from 13 residues. The V and J ends lost 8 bases and 6 bases, in that order; junction bases with no gene match: 4. The CDR3 DNA follows: TGCGCCAGCCGTAGGACTAGCGGGGGCGAGCAGTACTTC. Protein product: CASRRTSGGEQYF.

The chain recombines TRBV30 with TRBJ1-5, with D unclear. The V end was cut by 3 bases, the J end by 7 bases, with 10 bases between. This CDR3 is 12 amino acids long. Germline values: CDR1 GTSNPN, CDR2 SVGIG (reference sequence). The CDR3 DNA follows: TGTGCCTGGAGGGTGGCGGGGCAGCCCCAGCATTTT. Its translation is CAWRVAGQPQHF. Supplemented by reference TRBV30 and TRBJ1-5, the full variable domain reads SQTIHQWPATLVQPVGSPLSLECTVEGTSNPNLYWYRQAAGRGLQLLFYSVGIGQISSEVPQNLSASRPQDRQFILSSKKLLLSDSGFYLCAWRVAGQPQHFGDGTRLSIL.

The J gene is TRBJ1-2, the V gene TRBV5-1; 9 nucleotides agree with TRBD1. CDR3 size: 16 residues. The V and J ends lost 4 bases and 6 bases, in that order; junction bases with no gene match: 13. CDR1 SGHRS and CDR2 YFSETQ come from the germline V gene. The CDR3 DNA reads as TGCGCCAGCAGCCACTTTCCGGGACAGGGTAGCGATGGCTACACCTTC. Residues: CASSHFPGQGSDGYTF.

J is TRBJ1-2 and V is TRBV27; the D is unclear. V dropped 6 bases and J dropped 3 bases, with 14 bases sitting between them. From germline, CDR1 is MNHEY and CDR2 SMNVEV (reference sequence). The CDR3 length is 14 residues. The CDR3 protein is CASRPLRGDYGYTF. CDR3 nucleotides: TGTGCCAGCAGACCTTTGCGCGGAGACTATGGCTACACCTTC.

This chain links TRBV5-1 with TRBJ1-1, with D uncertain. V lost 4 bases, J lost 5 bases, and 15 bases lay in between. The CDR3 loop spans 14 amino acids. Germline V gene sequence: CDR1 SGHRS, CDR2 YFSETQ. The CDR3: CASSPDKVSTEAFF. CDR3 DNA sequence: TGCGCCAGCAGCCCCGACAAGGTCTCTACTGAAGCTTTCTTT.

The chain links TRBV6-5 to TRBJ2-2, with TRBD1 identical over 11 bases. The CDR3 runs 15 residues. The V and J ends lost 6 bases and 4 bases, in that order; junction bases with no gene match: 4. Germline loops: CDR1 MNHEY, CDR2 SVGAGI. CDR3 in DNA: TGTGCCAGCAGCGGACAGGGGGCGGCCACCGGGGAGCTGTTTTTT. This encodes CASSGQGAATGELFF.

The rearrangement links TRBV18 to TRBJ2-3; 11 nucleotides align to TRBD2. The junction had 10 bases not matched to a gene; V was cut back by 3 bases and J by 5 bases. The CDR3 runs 17 residues. CDR1 is KGHSH and CDR2 is LQKENI in the germline V gene. In DNA, the CDR3 is TGTGCCAGCTCACCGCACATCCGACTAGCGGGAAAAGATACGCAGTATTTT. It codes for CASSPHIRLAGKDTQYF.

The chain links TRBV6-4 to TRBJ2-1; TRBD2 matches at 8 bases. CDR3 length equals 12 residues. V dropped 0 bases and J dropped 12; count of bases not matched to a gene: 1. From germline, CDR1 is MRHNA and CDR2 SNTAGT. The CDR3 nucleotides read TGTGCCAGCAGTGACTCTAGCGGGGCGCAGTTCTTC. Its protein product is CASSDSSGAQFF.

The chain has TRBV9 and TRBJ2-7, with 9 bases aligning to TRBD1. The length of the CDR3 is 15 residues. Per germline, CDR1 SGDLS and CDR2 YYNGEE. Trimming took 4 bases from V and 1 from J; bases not matched to a gene: 6. This CDR3 is CASSFRDRASYEQYF. As DNA, the CDR3 is TGTGCCAGCAGCTTCCGGGACAGGGCGTCCTACGAGCAGTACTTC.

The genes are TRBV7-6 and TRBJ2-7, with TRBD1 identical over 11 bases. CDR3 size: 15 residues. The germline CDR1 and CDR2 sequences are SGHVS and FNYEAQ. The junction had 3 bases not matched to a gene; V was cut back by 2 bases and J by 3 bases. The CDR3 protein is CASSLTGTGGYEQYF. The CDR3 DNA sequence: TGTGCCAGCAGCTTAACCGGGACAGGGGGCTACGAGCAGTACTTC.

The rearrangement uses TRBV10-3 and TRBJ2-1; TRBD1 might be the D (5 bases). Germline V gives CDR1 ENHRY, CDR2 SYGVKD. Between the trimmed V and J ends, which lost 2 bases and 1 base, there was a span of 12 bases. The CDR3 consists of 16 residues. For the CDR3, the DNA is TGTGCCATCAGTGAGGGGCAGGGCGAGTCCTACAATGAGCAGTTCTTC. Translated: CAISEGQGESYNEQFF.

CDR3 coding DNA: TGTGCCAGCAGCGAGCTCGAAACAGATACGCAGTATTTT. Its translation: CASSELETDTQYF. The rearrangement links TRBV6-1 to TRBJ2-3; D is unclear. The CDR3 length is 13 residues. Germline V CDR1 and CDR2: MNHNS, SASEGT. The ends were cut back, 6 bases at V and 3 bases at J, with 10 bases in the middle.

The V and J genes are TRBV7-6 and TRBJ2-5; the D is unclear. There are 13 residues in the CDR3. Trimming shortened V by 1 base and J by 4 bases, and 7 bases separated the two germline ends. CDR1 SGHVS and CDR2 FNYEAQ come from the germline V gene. The CDR3 sequence is CASSLGGSETQYF. The CDR3 DNA follows: TGTGCCAGCAGCTTAGGAGGCTCAGAGACCCAGTACTTC.

This clone was detected once. The chain links TRBV5-6 to TRBJ1-5, with D possibly matching TRBD1 (6 bases). V was shortened by 2 bases and J by 5 bases, with 14 bases between the two germline ends. CDR3 size: 15 residues. In germline, CDR1 is SGHDT, CDR2 YYEEEE. The CDR3, as DNA: TGTGCCAGCAGCTTCTCGCCAGGGGACGATCAGCCCCAGCATTTT. Amino acid sequence: CASSFSPGDDQPQHF.

This chain uses TRBV7-2 with TRBJ1-1, with D possibly matching TRBD1 (5 bases). The CDR3 is 14 residues long. V was clipped by 1 base and J by 1 base, with 7 bases between them. Germline V gene lookup returns CDR1 SGHTA and CDR2 FQGNSA. In DNA form, the CDR3 reads TGTGCCAGCAGCTTAGTAGGGGCGAACACTGAAGCTTTCTTT. Its translation is CASSLVGANTEAFF.

The rearrangement joins TRBV15 to TRBJ2-3, with TRBD2 matching over 8 bases. This CDR3 is built from 16 residues. Germline V CDR1 and CDR2: LNHNV, YYDKDF (reference sequence). The trim removed 1 base at V and 3 bases at J, leaving 6 bases unmatched. The CDR3 here is CATSRAGGLGTDTQYF. The CDR3 DNA reads TGTGCCACCAGCAGAGCGGGGGGGCTCGGGACAGATACGCAGTATTTT.

V gene TRBV11-2 combines with J gene TRBJ1-1; D possibly corresponds to TRBD1 (5 bases). The V gene's germline CDR1 is SGHAT and CDR2 FQNNGV. The CDR3 spans 14 residues. V lost 4 bases to trimming and J lost 9 bases, with 18 bases between them. DNA for the CDR3: TGTGCCAGCAGCTCACTTCGGGAGTGGGGACAAGCTTTCTTT. Encoded protein: CASSSLREWGQAFF.

The J gene is TRBJ2-5, the V gene TRBV5-1; D call uncertain. Trimming removed 1 base at V and 0 bases at J, with 4 bases between. CDR1 is SGHRS and CDR2 is YFSETQ in the germline V gene. This CDR3 contains 13 residues. The CDR3, as DNA: TGCGCCAGCAGCTTGCGGTACCAAGAGACCCAGTACTTC. Its protein is CASSLRYQETQYF. Variable domain in full (rest from reference TRBV5-1 and TRBJ2-5): KAGVTQTPRYLIKTRGQQVTLSCSPISGHRSVSWYQQTPGQGLQFLFEYFSETQRNKGNFPGRFSGRQFSNSRSEMNVSTLELGDSALYLCASSLRYQETQYFGPGTRLLVL.

J is TRBJ2-7 and V is TRBV28; 9 bases are a match to TRBD1. Trimming removed 3 bases from V and 3 bases from J; junction bases left unmatched: 6. CDR1 and CDR2 (germline): MDHEN, SYDVKM. This CDR3 contains 15 residues. CDR3 amino acids: CASSFSQGAVYEQYF. CDR3 DNA sequence: TGTGCCAGCAGTTTTTCACAGGGGGCTGTCTACGAGCAGTACTTC.

This clone was detected only a few times. The sample has other DNA sequences that encode this CDR3 too. The chain employs TRBV5-4 and TRBJ2-7; D may be TRBD2 (6 bases). Germline CDR1 reads SGHNT; CDR2 reads YYREEE (reference sequence). This CDR3 has 14 amino acids. Trimming removed 0 bases from V and 3 bases from J, with 10 bases in between. CDR3 coding DNA: TGTGCCAGCAGCTTGGAAGGAGGGGACTACGAGCAGTACTTC. Amino acid sequence: CASSLEGGDYEQYF.

The chain uses TRBV6-1 and TRBJ1-1, with 7 bases identical to TRBD1. CDR1 is MNHNS, CDR2 SASEGT, per germline. This CDR3 spans 12 amino acids. The junction had 4 bases not matched to a gene; V was cut back by 4 bases and J by 8 bases. The CDR3: CASSGTGGEAFF. CDR3 nucleotides: TGTGCCAGCAGTGGGACAGGCGGCGAAGCTTTCTTT.